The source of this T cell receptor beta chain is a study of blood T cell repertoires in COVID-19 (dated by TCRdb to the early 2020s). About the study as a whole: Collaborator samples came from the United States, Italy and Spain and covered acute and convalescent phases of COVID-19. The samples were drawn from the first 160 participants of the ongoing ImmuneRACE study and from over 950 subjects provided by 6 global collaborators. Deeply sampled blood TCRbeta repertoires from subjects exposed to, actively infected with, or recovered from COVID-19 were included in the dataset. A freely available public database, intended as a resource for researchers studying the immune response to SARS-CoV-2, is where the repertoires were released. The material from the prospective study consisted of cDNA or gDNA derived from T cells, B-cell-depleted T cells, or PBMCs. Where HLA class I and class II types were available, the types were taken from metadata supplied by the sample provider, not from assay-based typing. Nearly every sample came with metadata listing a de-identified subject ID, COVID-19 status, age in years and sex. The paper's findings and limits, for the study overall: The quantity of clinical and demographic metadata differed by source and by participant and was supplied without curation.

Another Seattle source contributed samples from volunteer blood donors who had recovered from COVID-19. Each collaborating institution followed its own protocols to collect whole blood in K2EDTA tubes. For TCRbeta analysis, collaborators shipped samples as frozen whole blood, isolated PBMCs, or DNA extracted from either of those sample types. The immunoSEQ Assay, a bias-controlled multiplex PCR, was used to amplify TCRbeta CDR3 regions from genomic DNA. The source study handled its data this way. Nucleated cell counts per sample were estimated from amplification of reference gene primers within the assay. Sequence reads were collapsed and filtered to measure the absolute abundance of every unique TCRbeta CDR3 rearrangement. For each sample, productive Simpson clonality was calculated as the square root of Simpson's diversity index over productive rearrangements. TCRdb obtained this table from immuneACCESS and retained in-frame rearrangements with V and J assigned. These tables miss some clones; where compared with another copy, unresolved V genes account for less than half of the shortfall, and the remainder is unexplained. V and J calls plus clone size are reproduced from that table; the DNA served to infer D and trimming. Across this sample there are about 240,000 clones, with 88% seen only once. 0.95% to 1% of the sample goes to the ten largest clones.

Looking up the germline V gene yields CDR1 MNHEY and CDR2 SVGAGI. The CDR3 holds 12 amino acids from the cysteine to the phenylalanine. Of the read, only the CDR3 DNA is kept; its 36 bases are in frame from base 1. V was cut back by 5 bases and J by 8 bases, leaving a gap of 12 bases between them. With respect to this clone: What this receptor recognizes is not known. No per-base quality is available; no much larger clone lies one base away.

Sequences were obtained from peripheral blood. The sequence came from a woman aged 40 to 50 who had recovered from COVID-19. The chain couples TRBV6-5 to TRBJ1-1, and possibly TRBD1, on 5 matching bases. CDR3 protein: CASSPPGGEAFF. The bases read TGTGCCAGCAGTCCCCCGGGGGGGGAAGCTTTCTTT.